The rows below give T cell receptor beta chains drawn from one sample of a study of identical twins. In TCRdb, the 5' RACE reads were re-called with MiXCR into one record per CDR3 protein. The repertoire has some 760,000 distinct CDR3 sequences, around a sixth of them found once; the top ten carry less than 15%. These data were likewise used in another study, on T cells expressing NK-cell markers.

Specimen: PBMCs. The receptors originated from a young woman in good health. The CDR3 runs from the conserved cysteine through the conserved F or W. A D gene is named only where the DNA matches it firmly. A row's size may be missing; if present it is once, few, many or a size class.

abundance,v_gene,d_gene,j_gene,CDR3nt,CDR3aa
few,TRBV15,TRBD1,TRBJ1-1,TGTGCCACCAGCACCACTAAACAGGGGGCTGAAGCTTTCTTT,CATSTTKQGAEAFF
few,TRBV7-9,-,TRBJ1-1,TGTGCCAGCAGCCTGCTGGACAGAATGAACACTGAAGCTTTCTTT,CASSLLDRMNTEAFF
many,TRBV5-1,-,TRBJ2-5,TGCGCCAGCAGCTTATCAGCGGGCCAAGAGACCCAGTACTTC,CASSLSAGQETQYF
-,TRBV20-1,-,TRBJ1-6,TGCAGTGCTAGAGATGCGGGAAGGAGTTCACCCCTCCACTTT,CSARDAGRSSPLHF
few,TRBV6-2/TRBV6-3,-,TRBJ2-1,TGTGCCAGCACCGGGCGGGGTCCGATCAGGGGAAATGAGCAGTTCTTC,CASTGRGPIRGNEQFF
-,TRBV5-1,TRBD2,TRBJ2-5,TGCGCCAGCAGCTTTGGAAACAGCGGGAGGCAAGAGACCCAGTACTTC,CASSFGNSGRQETQYF
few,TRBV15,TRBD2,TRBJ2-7,TGTGCCACCAGCAGAGGAGCGGGAGGACCCTATATAGAGCAGTACTTC,CATSRGAGGPYIEQYF
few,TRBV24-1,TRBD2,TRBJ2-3,TGTGCCACCAGTGATTCACTAGCGGGAGCTACAGTAGATACGCAGTATTTT,CATSDSLAGATVDTQYF
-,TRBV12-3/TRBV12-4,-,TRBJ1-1,TGTGCCAGCACCTTCGGGGTGATGAACACTGAAGCTTTCTTT,CASTFGVMNTEAFF
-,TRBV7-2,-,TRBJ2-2,TGTGCCAGCAGCCCTAGGGGGGAGGTGGGAACCGGGGAGCTGTTTTTT,CASSPRGEVGTGELFF
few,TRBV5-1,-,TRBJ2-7,TGCGCCACCGGGCCGGTGGGGGCGGGCGAGCAGTACTTC,CATGPVGAGEQYF
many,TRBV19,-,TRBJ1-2,TGTGCCAGTTCCGACCGGATCTATGGCTACACCTTC,CASSDRIYGYTF
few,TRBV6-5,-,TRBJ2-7,TGTGCCAGCAGTTACTCGGTGGGCGTATACGAGCAGTACTTC,CASSYSVGVYEQYF
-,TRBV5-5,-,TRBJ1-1,TGTGCCAGCAGCCCCCAGGGTCTTGGCGCTTTCTTT,CASSPQGLGAFF
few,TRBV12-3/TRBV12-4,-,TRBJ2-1,TGTGCCAGCAGTTTGGGGGACCAGGTCATCAATGAGCAGTTCTTC,CASSLGDQVINEQFF
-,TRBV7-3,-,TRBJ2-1,TGTGCCAGCAGCCGCGGGGGCCTGGTAGGGAATGAGCAGTTCTTC,CASSRGGLVGNEQFF
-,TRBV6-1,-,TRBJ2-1,TGTGCCAGCACCTACCGGACTACCTCCTACAATGAGCAGTTCTTC,CASTYRTTSYNEQFF
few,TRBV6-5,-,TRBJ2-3,TGTGCCAGCAGTTACTGGGGTACCAGCACAGATACGCAGTATTTT,CASSYWGTSTDTQYF
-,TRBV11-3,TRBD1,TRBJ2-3,TGTGCCAGCAGATCCAGGGAACAGGGGGCAGATACGCAGTATTTT,CASRSREQGADTQYF
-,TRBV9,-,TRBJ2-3,TGTGCCAGCAGCGTCCCCCTGCAGGGTGGAAGATCCGATACGCAGTATTTT,CASSVPLQGGRSDTQYF
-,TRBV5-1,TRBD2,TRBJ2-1,TGCGCCAGCGGACTAGCGGGGGGGGTAAATGAGCAGTTCTTC,CASGLAGGVNEQFF
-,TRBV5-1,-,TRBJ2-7,TGCGCCAGCAGCTCTGGGCAGGGGGGGCTTGAGCAGTACTTC,CASSSGQGGLEQYF
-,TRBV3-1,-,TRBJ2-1,TGTGCCAGCAGCCAAGCCTACAGGGATGGTGAGCAGTTCTTC,CASSQAYRDGEQFF
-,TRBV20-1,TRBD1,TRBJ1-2,TGCAGTGCTAGAGTTCGGACAGGGAATGGGTATGGCTACACCTTC,CSARVRTGNGYGYTF
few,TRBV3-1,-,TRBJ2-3,TGTGCCAGCAGCCAAGATCTTAGCGCTAGCACAGATACGCAGTATTTT,CASSQDLSASTDTQYF
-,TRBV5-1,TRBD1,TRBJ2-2,TGCGCCAGTTACAGGGGAGCCGGGGAGCTGTTTTTT,CASYRGAGELFF
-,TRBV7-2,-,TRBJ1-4,TGTGCCAGCAGCTCTCGGTCCCACGAAAAACTGTTTTTT,CASSSRSHEKLFF
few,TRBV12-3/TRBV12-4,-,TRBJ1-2,TGTGCCAGCAGTTTCAGGGCTTATGGCTACACCTTC,CASSFRAYGYTF
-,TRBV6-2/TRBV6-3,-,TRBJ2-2,TGTGCCAGCAGCGGGCGGGAACCCCACACCGGGGAGCTGTTTTTT,CASSGREPHTGELFF
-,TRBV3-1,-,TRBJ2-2,TGTGCCAGCAGCCCTAACTGGGCCCTGAACGGCGAGGAGCTGTTTTTT,CASSPNWALNGEELFF
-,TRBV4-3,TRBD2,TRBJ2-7,TGCGCCAGCAGCCAAGATCTGGGACTAGCGGGACGGGAGCAGTACTTC,CASSQDLGLAGREQYF